What follows are 24 T cell receptor beta chains derived from one specimen sequenced in a study of blood T cell repertoires in COVID-19. Assay used: immunoSEQ multiplex PCR; TCRdb lists only in-frame clones, some missing. The sample lists roughly 240,000 clones, roughly 85% occurring once. The sample consisted of PBMCs or T cells enriched from blood (not recorded which). The receptors here all came from a woman in her 50s with acute COVID-19.

The V gene is TRBV19, the J gene TRBJ2-5; TRBD2 matches 11 bases. V lost 8 bases and J lost 0; bases outside the gene matches: 2. CDR3 length: 14 amino acids. Germline V gene sequence: CDR1 LNHDA, CDR2 SQIVND (reference sequence). The CDR3 nucleotides are TGTGCCAGTGGTAGCGGGGGGGACCAAGAGACCCAGTACTTC. This translates into CASGSGGDQETQYF.

This clone was counted only a few times. The CDR3 nucleotides read TGTGCCAGCAGTCACGGGACAGGGGGTAGTGAAAAACTGTTTTTT. It codes for CASSHGTGGSEKLFF. The rearrangement joins TRBV6-5 to TRBJ1-4, with 11 bases fitting TRBD1. Trimming took 5 bases from V and 7 from J; bases not matched to a gene: 6. Germline V gives CDR1 MNHEY, CDR2 SVGAGI. The CDR3 contains 15 residues.

This clone was found once. The chain combines TRBV11-3 with TRBJ1-1; D call uncertain. The CDR3 runs 13 residues. Looked up from germline, CDR1 is SGHNT and CDR2 is YENEEA. The ends were cut back, 5 bases at V and 1 base at J, with 8 bases in the middle. CDR3 DNA sequence: TGTGCCAGCAGCCTTACAGAGAACACTGAAGCTTTCTTT. It codes for CASSLTENTEAFF.

Only one count was recorded for this clone. The chain joins TRBV5-1 to TRBJ2-3; D is unresolved. The CDR3 is made up of 12 amino acids. The V end lost 1 base, the J end lost 5 bases, and 5 bases lay between the germline ends. The germline gives CDR1 SGHRS, CDR2 YFSETQ. The CDR3 DNA reads TGCGCCAGCAGCTTGTACGGAGATACGCAGTATTTT. Its translation is CASSLYGDTQYF.

The chain couples TRBV6-5 to TRBJ1-5; D is possibly TRBD1 (6 bases). This CDR3 spans 15 amino acids. Trimming took off 4 bases at V and 6 bases at J, with 16 bases between the two ends. Germline CDR1 and CDR2: MNHEY and SVGAGI. This CDR3 reads CASSLVSAGAQPQHF. The CDR3 DNA sequence: TGTGCCAGCAGTTTGGTCAGCGCGGGGGCTCAGCCCCAGCATTTT.

The chain recombines TRBV4-3 with TRBJ2-2; 7 nucleotides align to TRBD1. V shed 0 bases and J 4 bases; nucleotides not matched to a gene: 5. The CDR3 spans 16 residues. The V gene's germline CDR1 is LGHNA and CDR2 YSLEER. The CDR3 sequence: CASSQDLRDSTGELFF. The DNA of the CDR3 is TGCGCCAGCAGCCAAGACCTCAGGGACAGCACCGGGGAGCTGTTTTTT.

The rearrangement uses TRBV4-3 and TRBJ1-2; D possibly corresponds to TRBD1 (6 bases). The CDR3 is made up of 13 amino acids. V lost 1 base and J 3 bases, leaving 6 bases between the germline ends. Germline V CDR1 and CDR2: LGHNA, YSLEER. The CDR3 loop reads CASSQGTDYGYTF. CDR3 coding DNA: TGCGCCAGCAGCCAAGGGACAGACTATGGCTACACCTTC.

This clone has more than one count but fewer than ten. The rearrangement uses TRBV7-2 and TRBJ1-1; D remains unclear. In germline, CDR1 is SGHTA, CDR2 FQGNSA. CDR3 length: 13 amino acids. The V end lost 6 bases, the J end lost 4 bases, and 12 bases lay between the germline ends. This CDR3 is CASRGLRGTEAFF. For the CDR3, the DNA is TGTGCCAGCAGGGGCTTGCGGGGCACTGAAGCTTTCTTT.

The gene calls are TRBV27 and TRBJ2-6; the D gene is possibly TRBD2 (6 bases). Germline V gives CDR1 MNHEY, CDR2 SMNVEV (reference sequence). The V end lost 5 bases, the J end lost 1 base, and 6 bases lay between the germline ends. This CDR3 has 14 amino acids. The CDR3 DNA reads TGTGCCAGCAGTGGGGGGTCTGGGGCCAACGTCCTGACTTTC. Translating gives CASSGGSGANVLTF. Filled out from reference TRBV27 and TRBJ2-6, the complete variable domain reads EAQVTQNPRYLITVTGKKLTVTCSQNMNHEYMSWYRQDPGLGLRQIYYSMNVEVTDKGDVPEGYKVSRKEKRNFPLILESPSPNQTSLYFCASSGGSGANVLTFGAGSRLTVL.

J is TRBJ2-5 and V is TRBV10-3; 9 bases align to TRBD1. The V and J ends lost 2 bases and 5 bases, in that order; junction bases with no gene match: 6. There are 15 residues in the CDR3. Per germline, CDR1 ENHRY and CDR2 SYGVKD. CDR3 sequence: CAISEGQGMTETQYF. The CDR3 DNA sequence: TGTGCCATCAGTGAGGGACAGGGGATGACGGAGACCCAGTACTTC.

The J gene is TRBJ1-1, the V gene TRBV7-2, with D maybe TRBD1 (6 bases). Germline V gives CDR1 SGHTA, CDR2 FQGNSA. The CDR3 has 16 amino acids. Deletions cut 1 base from V and 0 bases from J, with 12 bases between. The CDR3 region has the DNA TGTGCCAGCAGCTTAGTGGCGGGGGCTGTGAACACTGAAGCTTTCTTT. Translated, it gives CASSLVAGAVNTEAFF.

The table lists this clone with a few counts. J is TRBJ2-2 and V is TRBV7-2, with a tentative D call TRBD1 (6 bases). The CDR3 is 15 amino acids. Germline V CDR1 and CDR2: SGHTA, FQGNSA. The ends were cut back, 4 bases at V and 6 bases at J, with 15 bases in the middle. The DNA of the CDR3 is TGTGCCAGCAGCTCCCCGGACAGTAGACCCGGGGAGCTGTTTTTT. Translating gives CASSSPDSRPGELFF. Full variable domain (outside the CDR3, taken from reference TRBV7-2 and TRBJ2-2): GAGVSQSPSNKVTEKGKDVELRCDPISGHTALYWYRQSLGQGLEFLIYFQGNSAPDKSGLPSDRFSAERTGGSVSTLTIQRTQQEDSAVYLCASSSPDSRPGELFFGEGSRLTVL.

The CDR3 here is CASSPLAGGTYEQYF. The CDR3 region has the DNA TGTGCCAGCAGCCCACTAGCGGGGGGGACCTACGAGCAGTACTTC. The V and J genes are TRBV9 and TRBJ2-7; 13 bases align to TRBD2. The CDR3 is 15 residues long. After removal of 4 bases from V and 2 bases from J, the junction contained 3 bases not matched to a gene. Germline V gene sequence: CDR1 SGDLS, CDR2 YYNGEE.

V gene TRBV7-3 combines with J gene TRBJ1-6; D unclear. CDR1 SGHTA and CDR2 FQGTGA come from the germline V gene. CDR3 length: 13 amino acids. Trimming pared 3 bases from V and 6 bases from J, leaving 6 bases between. CDR3 region: CASSFSVNSPLHF. CDR3 in DNA: TGTGCCAGCAGCTTTAGTGTTAATTCACCCCTCCACTTT. Filled out from reference TRBV7-3 and TRBJ1-6, the complete variable domain reads GAGVSQTPSNKVTEKGKYVELRCDPISGHTALYWYRQSLGQGPEFLIYFQGTGAADDSGLPNDRFFAVRPEGSVSTLKIQRTERGDSAVYLCASSFSVNSPLHFGNGTRLTVT.

The chain recombines TRBV19 with TRBJ2-2; TRBD1 is a possible D gene (7 bases). Trimming cost V 6 bases and J 7 bases, with 21 bases left between them. Germline CDR1 and CDR2: LNHDA and SQIVND (reference sequence). CDR3 length: 16 amino acids. The CDR3 DNA follows: TGTGCCAGTAGCCCTGCTGCAGGGGGACTTTTCGGGGAGCTGTTTTTT. Translation gives CASSPAAGGLFGELFF.

The chain couples TRBV19 to TRBJ1-5; unclear D gene. V lost 7 bases to trimming and J lost 4 bases, with 11 bases between them. Looked up from germline, CDR1 is LNHDA and CDR2 is SQIVND (reference sequence). The CDR3 loop spans 13 amino acids. The DNA for the CDR3 is TGTGCCAGTACCCCAGAGACTAATCAGCCCCAGCATTTT. It is translated as CASTPETNQPQHF.

The chain employs TRBV19 and TRBJ2-3; 9 bases line up with TRBD2. The ends lost 3 bases at V and 1 base at J; junction bases unmatched: 2. This CDR3 contains 15 residues. CDR1 and CDR2 from the germline V gene are LNHDA and SQIVND (reference sequence). The CDR3: CASSMLAGRTDTQYF. CDR3 DNA sequence: TGTGCCAGTAGTATGCTAGCGGGACGCACAGATACGCAGTATTTT.

The rearrangement uses TRBV2 and TRBJ1-3, with TRBD1 identical over 7 bases. The V and J ends lost 8 bases and 4 bases, in that order; junction bases with no gene match: 8. CDR3 length equals 14 residues. Germline lookup yields CDR1 SNHLY and CDR2 FYNNEI. The CDR3 DNA reads as TGTGCCAGCGGAGCCCAGGGGGTGGGAAACACCATATATTTT. This sequence encodes CASGAQGVGNTIYF.

The chain is built from TRBV7-2 and TRBJ2-7, with 8 bases that match TRBD1. The germline gives CDR1 SGHTA, CDR2 FQGNSA. The CDR3 runs 15 residues. V shed 5 bases and J 13 bases; nucleotides not matched to a gene: 19. As DNA, the CDR3 is TGTGCCAGCAGCCCCACCACGTATTCGATACAGGGGGAATACTTC. Its protein is CASSPTTYSIQGEYF.

This rearrangement joins TRBV30 to TRBJ1-2; 9 nucleotides line up with TRBD1. CDR1 is GTSNPN and CDR2 is SVGIG in the germline V gene (reference sequence). Trimming took 1 base from V and 2 from J; bases not matched to a gene: 11. The CDR3 consists of 17 residues. The CDR3 bases are TGTGCCTGGAGTGGTTGGGTACAGGGGGCGAAAAACTATGGCTACACCTTC. Residues: CAWSGWVQGAKNYGYTF.

J is TRBJ1-5 and V is TRBV18; tentatively, D is TRBD1 (5 bases). The V gene's germline CDR1 is KGHSH and CDR2 LQKENI. CDR3 length equals 14 residues. V lost 9 bases and J 3 bases, leaving 15 bases between the germline ends. The CDR3 nucleotides read TGTGCCAGTTCATTTCAGGGCCCCAATCAGCCCCAGCATTTT. Encoded protein: CASSFQGPNQPQHF. The full variable domain, completed using reference TRBV18 and TRBJ1-5, is NAGVMQNPRHLVRRRGQEARLRCSPMKGHSHVYWYRQLPEEGLKFMVYLQKENIIDESGMPKERFSAEFPKEGPSILRIQQVVRGDSAAYFCASSFQGPNQPQHFGDGTRLSIL.

V usage is TRBV27 and J usage is TRBJ2-7; D possibly corresponds to TRBD1 (5 bases). The CDR3 covers 14 residues. Trimming removed 1 base from V and 5 bases from J, with 12 bases in between. The germline V gene has CDR1 MNHEY and CDR2 SMNVEV (reference sequence). DNA for the CDR3: TGTGCCAGCAGTTTATACCCAGGGATAGACGAGCAGTACTTC. The encoded protein is CASSLYPGIDEQYF.

This clone was counted a single time. V is TRBV25-1 and J is TRBJ2-5; TRBD1 might be the D (7 bases). CDR1 and CDR2 from the germline V gene are MGHDK and SYGVNS. The germline V and J ends were trimmed by 0 bases and 3 bases, with 11 bases remaining between them. The CDR3 totals 15 residues. CDR3 in amino acids: CASSEYGGGEETQYF. The CDR3 DNA follows: TGTGCCAGCAGTGAATATGGAGGGGGCGAAGAGACCCAGTACTTC.

V usage is TRBV7-2 and J usage is TRBJ1-2; TRBD1 matches 9 bases. The junction had 11 bases not matched to a gene; V was cut back by 5 bases and J by 4 bases. This CDR3 contains 16 residues. CDR1 and CDR2 from the germline V gene are SGHTA and FQGNSA. CDR3 sequence reads: CASSLLTGGLSYGYTF. CDR3 nucleotide sequence: TGTGCCAGCAGCCTACTCACAGGGGGCCTCTCCTATGGCTACACCTTC.